This T cell receptor beta chain was retrieved from a study of T cell responses to AZD1222 COVID-19 vaccine. Points on this clone: Its antigen is not identified.

Study-wide results and caveats: An increase in Spike-specific TCR breadth and depth was observed after two AZD1222 doses.

Germline assignment: CDR1 ENHRY and CDR2 SYGVKD. Trimming took off 4 bases at V and 0 bases at J, with 19 bases between the two ends. This CDR3 has 17 residues. Produced via immunoSEQ multiplex PCR; TCRdb's table is partial and in-frame only. The repertoire holds some 150,000 clones, with around nine tenths as singletons. The clonotype was recovered from an adult in good health. The chain joins TRBV10-3 to TRBJ2-7; either TRBD1 or TRBD2 may supply D (5 bases each). The sequencing used peripheral blood, collected on day 0 of AZD1222 vaccination. This chain's CDR3 is CAISGTIRQRGSYEQYF. CDR3 DNA sequence: TGTGCCATCAGTGGGACCATACGGCAGAGGGGCTCCTACGAGCAGTACTTC.